This is a list of T cell receptor beta chains from one sample in a study of shared clonotypes between healthy human individuals. Profiling relied on immunoSEQ multiplex PCR, and the TCRdb table lists in-frame clones only, not all of them. Found here are approximately 600,000 clones, about 95% of them singletons; the top ten hold over 0.1%. The specimen sequenced was naive CD8+ T cells sorted from blood. The receptors were gathered from a woman in her 30s in good health. CDR3s include the opening cysteine and the closing phenylalanine or tryptophan. D genes are given only for firm matches. Clone sizes are given selectively: once, few, many, or a class where the clone is expanded.

cdr3_aa cdr3_nt d_call clone_size j_call v_call
CASSSNREGNYGYTF TGTGCCAGCAGTTCCAACAGGGAGGGGAACTATGGCTACACCTTC - - TRBJ1-2 TRBV6-5
CASSLVPPGNEQFF TGTGCCAGCAGTTTAGTGCCCCCGGGGAATGAGCAGTTCTTC - - TRBJ2-1 TRBV27
CASSQEGLSSEKLFF TGCGCCAGCAGCCAAGAAGGCCTTTCGAGTGAAAAACTGTTTTTT - - TRBJ1-4 TRBV4-1
CASSSGGEQFF TGTGCCAGCAGTTCCGGGGGTGAGCAGTTCTTC - - TRBJ2-1 TRBV28
CASSLSPSYGYTF TGTGCCAGCAGCTTATCCCCTAGCTATGGCTACACCTTC - once TRBJ1-2 TRBV7-2
CASSADGDLPVGEQYF TGTGCCAGCAGCGCGGATGGGGACTTGCCTGTGGGAGAGCAGTACTTC - - TRBJ2-7 TRBV9
CASSLKMGETQYF TGTGCCAGCAGCTTGAAGATGGGAGAGACCCAGTACTTC - - TRBJ2-5 TRBV13
CASSLGLSSYNEQFF TGTGCCAGCAGCTTGGGGTTAAGCTCCTACAATGAGCAGTTCTTC - - TRBJ2-1 TRBV5-4
CASSLVGGTAEAFF TGTGCCAGCAGTTTAGTCGGCGGGACTGCTGAAGCTTTCTTT - - TRBJ1-1 TRBV27
CASSLNTYEQYF TGTGCCAGCAGCTTAAACACCTACGAGCAGTACTTC - - TRBJ2-7 TRBV7-9
CASRGGQGAVFGYTF TGTGCCAGCAGAGGGGGACAGGGGGCGGTTTTTGGCTACACCTTC TRBD1 - TRBJ1-2 TRBV6-1
CASSGLAGAYEQYF TGCGCCAGCAGTGGACTAGCGGGAGCCTACGAGCAGTACTTC TRBD2 - TRBJ2-7 TRBV10-2
CASSPRLVGQGFSEQYF TGTGCCAGCAGCCCTCGACTTGTAGGGCAGGGATTCTCCGAGCAGTACTTC - - TRBJ2-7 TRBV7-9
CASSFSTGSYEQYF TGTGCCAGCAGTTTCTCGACAGGCTCCTACGAGCAGTACTTC - - TRBJ2-7 TRBV28
CASSFNWESLSGEQFF TGTGCCAGCAGTTTTAATTGGGAGTCCCTTTCCGGGGAGCAGTTCTTC - - TRBJ2-1 TRBV28
CASSDRLKTYEQYF TGTGCCAGCAGTGATCGACTGAAGACCTACGAGCAGTACTTC - - TRBJ2-7 TRBV27
CSVVDGISYEQYF TGCAGCGTAGTGGACGGAATCTCCTACGAGCAGTACTTC - - TRBJ2-7 TRBV29-1
CASSIRLANEQFF TGTGCCAGTAGTATACGACTAGCTAATGAGCAGTTCTTC TRBD2 once TRBJ2-1 TRBV19
CASSKGGPGVLYEQYF TGTGCCAGCAGCAAAGGGGGTCCCGGGGTCCTCTACGAGCAGTACTTC - - TRBJ2-7 TRBV21-1
CASSSEYQETQYF TGTGCCAGCAGTAGTGAGTACCAAGAGACCCAGTACTTC - - TRBJ2-5 TRBV27
CASSEFMSPYNEQFF TGTGCCAGCAGTGAATTCATGAGCCCCTACAATGAGCAGTTCTTC - - TRBJ2-1 TRBV2
CASSTPLIGSGSYNEQFF TGTGCCAGTAGTACCCCTCTAATCGGGAGTGGGTCTTACAATGAGCAGTTCTTC - - TRBJ2-1 TRBV19
CASMDRAKGGEKLFF TGTGCCAGCATGGACAGGGCCAAAGGGGGTGAAAAACTGTTTTTT TRBD1 - TRBJ1-4 TRBV6-5
CASSPPSTDTQYF TGTGCCAGCAGTCCCCCAAGCACAGATACGCAGTATTTT - once TRBJ2-3 TRBV13
CASSLGPPEAFF TGTGCCAGCAGCTTAGGACCCCCTGAAGCTTTCTTT - - TRBJ1-1 TRBV11-2
CASSSQRTANYGYTF TGTGCCAGCAGTAGCCAAAGAACAGCAAACTATGGCTACACCTTC - - TRBJ1-2 TRBV27
CASSDDWTQFF TGTGCCAGCAGCGACGACTGGACGCAGTTCTTC - - TRBJ2-1 TRBV6-5